The next 30 T cell receptor beta chains were all read from a single sample in a study of cytomegalovirus exposure and HLA in healthy donors. This PCR relied on a set of 60 Vbeta primers and 13 Jbeta primers. Sequenced by immunoSEQ multiplex PCR; TCRdb stores in-frame clones only, minus some. The sample consists of about 170,000 clones, about 88% of them appearing once. The sequenced sample was PBMCs. Source of these receptors: a man younger than 40 in good health and CMV-seropositive.

J is TRBJ2-7 and V is TRBV2; weak D call: TRBD2 (5 bases). This CDR3 has 12 amino acids. Germline CDR1 is SNHLY and CDR2 is FYNNEI. V lost 8 bases and J 5 bases, leaving 13 bases between the germline ends. CDR3 nucleotide sequence: TGTGCCAGCCATCGGGAACACGACGAGCAGTACTTC. It specifies CASHREHDEQYF.

This clone was observed a handful of times. The rearrangement links TRBV10-3 to TRBJ2-7, with 13 bases matching TRBD2. Germline CDR1 reads ENHRY; CDR2 reads SYGVKD. This CDR3 region has 14 residues. V lost 4 bases to trimming and J lost 4 bases; unmatched junction nucleotides: 1. CDR3 DNA sequence: TGTGCCATCAGTGGGACTAGCGGGGGATACGAGCAGTACGTC. Translating it yields CAISGTSGGYEQYV.

The chain recombines TRBV11-2 with TRBJ2-2, with D tentatively TRBD1 (5 bases). Germline CDR1 reads SGHAT; CDR2 reads FQNNGV. This CDR3 has 15 amino acids. V lost 2 bases, J lost 4 bases, and 11 bases lay in between. CDR3 DNA: TGTGCCAGCAGCTTAATGGTCAGGGCCACCGGGGAGCTGTTTTTT. This encodes CASSLMVRATGELFF.

This rearrangement joins TRBV27 to TRBJ1-5; 11 bases align to TRBD1. V was pared by 5 bases and J by 1 base, with 10 bases of the junction left unmatched. CDR1 MNHEY and CDR2 SMNVEV come from the germline V gene (reference sequence). The CDR3 has 18 amino acids. DNA of the CDR3: TGTGCCAGCAGTCCCTCGGGACAGGGGGTGAGAAGCAATCAGCCCCAGCATTTT. As protein: CASSPSGQGVRSNQPQHF.

This CDR3 reads CSVGKDSLLNTEAFF. CDR3 sequence (DNA): TGCAGCGTTGGAAAGGACAGTCTATTGAACACTGAAGCTTTCTTT. This chain connects TRBV29-1 to TRBJ1-1, with D perhaps TRBD1 (6 bases). The germline gives CDR1 SQVTM, CDR2 ANQGSEA. V lost 4 bases and J 0 bases, leaving 15 bases between the germline ends. This CDR3 comprises 15 residues. The full variable domain, its missing parts supplied by reference TRBV29-1 and TRBJ1-1, is SAVISQKPSRDICQRGTSLTIQCQVDSQVTMMFWYRQQPGQSLTLIATANQGSEATYESGFVIDKFPISRPNLTFSTLTVSNMSPEDSSIYLCSVGKDSLLNTEAFFGQGTRLTVV.

A remark on this clone: At one end the junction does not follow the germline gene, possibly because of a read error. The chain carries TRBV7-9 and TRBJ1-1, with D possibly matching TRBD1 (5 bases). The germline CDR1 and CDR2 sequences are SEHNR and FQNEAQ (reference sequence). This CDR3 spans 17 amino acids. The DNA of the CDR3 is TGTTCCAGCAGCTCTTCCCAGGAGGGGCGGTGGGGCACTGAAGCTTTCTTT. It codes for CSSSSSQEGRWGTEAFF.

Written as DNA, the CDR3 is TGTGCCAGCAGCGACCGGACTAGCGGGAGTGCCGGGGAGCTGTTTTTT. Amino acid sequence: CASSDRTSGSAGELFF. The chain uses TRBV5-4 and TRBJ2-2, with 13 bases aligning to TRBD2. Unmatched junction bases numbered 6, after V lost 4 bases and J lost 6 bases. The CDR3 sequence is 16 residues long. Germline assignment: CDR1 SGHNT and CDR2 YYREEE (reference sequence).

This chain joins TRBV5-1 and TRBJ2-1; TRBD2 aligns across 9 bases. The germline CDR1 and CDR2 sequences are SGHRS and YFSETQ. CDR3 length equals 15 residues. The ends lost 1 base at V and 8 bases at J; junction bases unmatched: 7. CDR3: CASSLSSGRSYEQFF. The CDR3 DNA reads as TGCGCCAGCAGCTTGAGTAGCGGGAGAAGCTATGAGCAGTTCTTC.

In its sample, this clone was seen once. V usage is TRBV2 and J usage is TRBJ2-6, with 7 bases fitting TRBD1. V lost 6 bases and J lost 4; bases outside the gene matches: 6. The CDR3 has 15 residues. Germline values: CDR1 SNHLY, CDR2 FYNNEI. The CDR3 protein is CASSDRVSGANVLTF. CDR3 DNA sequence: TGTGCCAGCAGCGACAGGGTTTCAGGGGCCAACGTCCTGACTTTC. The whole variable domain, filled in from reference TRBV2 and TRBJ2-6, reads EPEVTQTPSHQVTQMGQEVILRCVPISNHLYFYWYRQILGQKVEFLVSFYNNEISEKSEIFDDQFSVERPDGSNFTLKIRSTKLEDSAMYFCASSDRVSGANVLTFGAGSRLTVL.

V usage is TRBV5-1 and J usage is TRBJ1-4; 11 bases are shared with TRBD1. CDR3 length equals 15 residues. The germline CDR1 and CDR2 sequences are SGHRS and YFSETQ. V lost 0 bases and J lost 10; bases outside the gene matches: 5. CDR3 protein: CASSLAGTGGGKLFF. The CDR3 nucleotides are TGCGCCAGCAGCTTGGCCGGGACAGGGGGAGGAAAACTGTTTTTT.

This chain uses TRBV14 with TRBJ1-2; D is possibly TRBD1 (5 bases). Germline V gives CDR1 SGHDN, CDR2 FVKESK. The CDR3 loop spans 14 amino acids. With 1 base removed from V and 3 bases from J, the gap between germline ends came to 9 bases. CDR3 sequence: CASSQVGQDYGYTF. The DNA for the CDR3 is TGTGCCAGCAGCCAAGTCGGACAAGACTATGGCTACACCTTC.

This clone was recorded once. Compared with germline, one end of the junction differs, possibly owing to a read error. The chain combines TRBV9 with TRBJ2-1, with 11 nucleotides matching TRBD2. Germline V lookup: CDR1 SGDLS, CDR2 YYNGEE. The CDR3 sequence is 16 residues long. This CDR3 reads CASSVGLAGTYNGQFF. In DNA form, the CDR3 reads TGTGCCAGCAGCGTTGGACTAGCGGGTACCTACAATGGGCAGTTCTTC.

The chain recombines TRBV5-1 with TRBJ2-4; 9 nucleotides match TRBD2. The CDR3 sequence is 16 residues long. The V gene's germline CDR1 is SGHRS and CDR2 YFSETQ. V shed 4 bases and J 1 base; nucleotides not matched to a gene: 6. CDR3 nucleotide sequence: TGCGCCAGCAGCCCCACGCGGGGGGGGGCCAAAAACATTCAGTACTTC. It yields the protein CASSPTRGGAKNIQYF.

J is TRBJ2-1 and V is TRBV29-1, with 7 bases that match TRBD2. Germline V gene sequence: CDR1 SQVTM, CDR2 ANQGSEA. The length of the CDR3 is 13 residues. The V and J ends lost 2 bases and 7 bases, in that order; junction bases with no gene match: 5. This CDR3 reads CSVESGLRNEQFF. The CDR3, as DNA: TGCAGCGTTGAATCGGGACTACGAAATGAGCAGTTCTTC.

The rearrangement links TRBV12-5 to TRBJ1-5, with 8 bases matching TRBD1. V lost 6 bases to trimming and J lost 11 bases; unmatched junction nucleotides: 15. This CDR3 contains 15 residues. Germline CDR1 is LGHNT and CDR2 is FRNRAP. The CDR3 spells CASGASGTGSQAQHF. The CDR3 DNA follows: TGTGCTAGTGGCGCGTCCGGGACAGGATCGCAAGCCCAGCATTTT.

The J gene is TRBJ1-2, the V gene TRBV15, with 7 bases that match TRBD1. The germline V gene encodes CDR1 LNHNV and CDR2 YYDKDF (reference sequence). There are 12 residues in the CDR3. After removal of 5 bases from V and 7 bases from J, the junction contained 4 bases not matched to a gene. The CDR3 loop is CATSGGQSGYTF. DNA for the CDR3: TGTGCCACCAGCGGGGGACAGAGTGGCTACACCTTC.

The chain uses TRBV29-1 and TRBJ2-1; tentative D call: TRBD1 (6 bases). CDR1 SQVTM and CDR2 ANQGSEA come from the germline V gene. V lost 5 bases to trimming and J lost 3 bases, with 14 bases between them. The CDR3 loop spans 14 amino acids. The CDR3 nucleotides read TGCAGCGTTACTCGGATCAGGGGCTACAATGAGCAGTTCTTC. Translated: CSVTRIRGYNEQFF.

The V gene is TRBV5-1, the J gene TRBJ2-1, with 16 bases lining up with TRBD2. Germline assignment: CDR1 SGHRS and CDR2 YFSETQ. The CDR3 runs to 17 residues. The V segment lost 3 bases and the J segment 1 base; nucleotides outside the gene matches: 1. DNA of the CDR3: TGCGCCAGCAGCTCGGGACTAGCGGGAGGGTCCTACAATGAGCAGTTCTTC. Encoded protein: CASSSGLAGGSYNEQFF.

The chain employs TRBV9 and TRBJ2-7, with 7 bases fitting TRBD2. The trim removed 0 bases at V and 2 bases at J, leaving 2 bases unmatched. CDR1 is SGDLS, CDR2 YYNGEE, per germline. The CDR3 contains 14 residues. CDR3 sequence: CASSVAGGTYEQYF. The CDR3 DNA reads TGTGCCAGCAGCGTAGCGGGAGGTACCTACGAGCAGTACTTC.

The rearrangement uses TRBV9 and TRBJ2-1, with 9 bases aligning to TRBD2. Unmatched junction bases numbered 4, after V lost 2 bases and J lost 4 bases. The CDR3 covers 15 residues. Looked up from germline, CDR1 is SGDLS and CDR2 is YYNGEE. The CDR3 coding sequence is TGTGCCAGCAGCGTTAGCGGGAGCCAATACAATGAGCAGTTCTTC. This sequence encodes CASSVSGSQYNEQFF.

The rearrangement joins TRBV7-2 to TRBJ2-5, with 7 bases matching TRBD2. Unmatched junction bases numbered 8, after V lost 5 bases and J lost 5 bases. Germline V gives CDR1 SGHTA, CDR2 FQGNSA. The CDR3 is 14 amino acids. The CDR3 loop reads CASSRGGSEETQYF. Written as DNA, the CDR3 is TGTGCCAGCAGCCGCGGGGGTAGCGAGGAGACCCAGTACTTC.

This chain connects TRBV5-1 to TRBJ2-1; possible D gene TRBD1, 5 bases. CDR1 and CDR2 from the germline V gene are SGHRS and YFSETQ. The germline V and J ends were trimmed by 1 base and 3 bases, with 14 bases remaining between them. This CDR3 comprises 16 residues. The CDR3 loop is CASSLQGDFDYNEQFF. The CDR3 DNA sequence: TGCGCCAGCAGCTTGCAGGGTGACTTCGACTACAATGAGCAGTTCTTC.

The chain couples TRBV14 to TRBJ2-3; tentative D call: TRBD2 (6 bases). CDR1 and CDR2 (germline): SGHDN, FVKESK. V lost 3 bases and J 0 bases, leaving 10 bases between the germline ends. The CDR3 is made up of 15 amino acids. The DNA for the CDR3 is TGTGCCAGCAGCCATGGCGGGACTAGCACAGATACGCAGTATTTT. It is translated as CASSHGGTSTDTQYF.

The chain has TRBV2 and TRBJ1-5; D may be TRBD1 (5 bases). The CDR3 has 15 amino acids. Germline V gene lookup returns CDR1 SNHLY and CDR2 FYNNEI. Trimming shortened V by 6 bases and J by 7 bases, and 19 bases separated the two germline ends. The CDR3 DNA reads as TGTGCCAGCAGCCCGGGGCAGGGAGGATGGCAGCCCCAGCATTTT. This gives the protein CASSPGQGGWQPQHF.

The chain is built from TRBV6-5 and TRBJ1-3; weak D call: TRBD1 (6 bases). This CDR3 has 15 residues. In germline, CDR1 is MNHEY, CDR2 SVGAGI. Trimming cost V 5 bases and J 0 bases, with 11 bases left between them. CDR3: CASSPDSVSGNTIYF. The CDR3 DNA reads TGTGCCAGCAGTCCGGACAGTGTCTCTGGAAACACCATATATTTT.

The chain is built from TRBV11-1 and TRBJ2-1; TRBD2 aligns across 8 bases. The V segment lost 5 bases and the J segment 5 bases; nucleotides outside the gene matches: 11. From germline, CDR1 is SGHAT and CDR2 FQDESV (reference sequence). The CDR3 spans 16 residues. CDR3 in amino acids: CASSPGIAGFDNEQFF. CDR3 bases: TGTGCCAGCAGCCCTGGCATAGCGGGATTCGACAATGAGCAGTTCTTC.

This chain links TRBV5-4 with TRBJ2-7; a weak D match, TRBD1 (5 bases). The germline V gene has CDR1 SGHNT and CDR2 YYREEE (reference sequence). Between the trimmed V and J ends, which lost 0 bases and 0 bases, there was a span of 7 bases. The CDR3 contains 14 residues. This chain's CDR3 is CASSLEDSSYEQYF. The CDR3 nucleotides read TGTGCCAGCAGCTTGGAAGACAGCTCCTACGAGCAGTACTTC.

This chain links TRBV7-3 with TRBJ2-1, with 7 bases fitting TRBD1. V gave up 2 bases and J gave up 7 bases; unmatched junction bases: 8. The germline CDR1 and CDR2 sequences are SGHTA and FQGTGA. The CDR3 totals 15 residues. The CDR3 here is CASSLLPTGKNEQFF. DNA for the CDR3: TGTGCCAGCAGCTTACTCCCGACAGGGAAGAATGAGCAGTTCTTC.

This clone was detected once. The V gene is TRBV7-2, the J gene TRBJ2-1; D might be TRBD1 (6 bases). Germline V gene lookup returns CDR1 SGHTA and CDR2 FQGNSA. The CDR3 consists of 13 residues. V was pared by 1 base and J by 12 bases, with 13 bases between. The CDR3 sequence: CASSLEQGWGQFF. The CDR3 nucleotides are TGTGCCAGCAGCTTAGAACAGGGCTGGGGGCAGTTCTTC.

CDR3 sequence (DNA): TGTGCCAGCAGCTCTCCGAGGACTAGCGGGAGCTACGAGCAGTACTTC. Protein: CASSSPRTSGSYEQYF. The rearrangement uses TRBV14 and TRBJ2-5, with 13 bases matching TRBD2. The J call could be wrong; TRBJ2-7 is a better fit for the DNA end. Germline lookup yields CDR1 SGHDN and CDR2 FVKESK. CDR3 length: 16 amino acids.